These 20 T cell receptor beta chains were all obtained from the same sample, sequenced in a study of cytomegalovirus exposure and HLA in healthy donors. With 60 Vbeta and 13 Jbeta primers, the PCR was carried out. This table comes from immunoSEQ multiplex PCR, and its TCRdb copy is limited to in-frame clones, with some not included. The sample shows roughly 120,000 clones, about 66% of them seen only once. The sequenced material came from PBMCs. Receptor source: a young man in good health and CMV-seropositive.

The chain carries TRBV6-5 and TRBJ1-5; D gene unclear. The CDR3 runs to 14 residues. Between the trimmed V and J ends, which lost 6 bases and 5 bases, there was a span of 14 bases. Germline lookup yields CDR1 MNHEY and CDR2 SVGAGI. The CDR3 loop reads CASSQRDGHQPQHF. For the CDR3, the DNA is TGTGCCAGCAGCCAACGGGATGGGCATCAGCCCCAGCATTTT.

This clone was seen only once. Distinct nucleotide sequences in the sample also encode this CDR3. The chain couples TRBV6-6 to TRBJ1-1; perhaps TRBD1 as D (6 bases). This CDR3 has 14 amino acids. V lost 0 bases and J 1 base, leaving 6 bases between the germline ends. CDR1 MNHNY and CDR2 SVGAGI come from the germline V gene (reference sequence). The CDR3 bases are TGTGCCAGCAGTTACTCGACAGGGAACACTGAAGCTTTCTTT. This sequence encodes CASSYSTGNTEAFF.

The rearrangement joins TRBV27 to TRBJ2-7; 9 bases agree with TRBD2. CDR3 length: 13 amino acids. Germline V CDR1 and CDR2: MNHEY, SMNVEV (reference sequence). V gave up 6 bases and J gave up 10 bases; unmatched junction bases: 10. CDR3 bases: TGTGCCAGCAGGCCCCGTCTTCTAGCGGGACAGTACTTC. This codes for CASRPRLLAGQYF.

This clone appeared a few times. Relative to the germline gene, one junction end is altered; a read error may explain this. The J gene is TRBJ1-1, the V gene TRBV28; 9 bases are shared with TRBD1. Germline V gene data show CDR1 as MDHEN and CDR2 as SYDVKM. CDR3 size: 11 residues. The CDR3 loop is CASKLRDRALF. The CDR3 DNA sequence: TGTGCCAGCAAACTGCGGGACAGGGCCCTCTTT.

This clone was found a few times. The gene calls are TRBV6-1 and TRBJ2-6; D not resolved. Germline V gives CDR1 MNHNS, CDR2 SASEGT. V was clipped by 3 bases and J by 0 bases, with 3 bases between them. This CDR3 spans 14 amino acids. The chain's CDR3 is CASSDNSGANVLTF. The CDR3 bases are TGTGCCAGCAGTGACAACTCTGGGGCCAACGTCCTGACTTTC.

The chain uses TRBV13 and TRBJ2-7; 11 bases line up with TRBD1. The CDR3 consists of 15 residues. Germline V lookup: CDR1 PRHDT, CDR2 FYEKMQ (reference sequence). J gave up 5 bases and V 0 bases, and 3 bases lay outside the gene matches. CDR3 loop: CASSLGDRGRDEQYF. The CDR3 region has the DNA TGTGCCAGCAGCTTAGGGGACAGGGGGCGCGACGAGCAGTACTTC. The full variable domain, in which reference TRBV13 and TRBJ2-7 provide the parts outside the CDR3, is AAGVIQSPRHLIKEKRETATLKCYPIPRHDTVYWYQQGPGQDPQFLISFYEKMQSDKGSIPDRFSAQQFSDYHSELNMSSLELGDSALYFCASSLGDRGRDEQYFGPGTRLTVT.

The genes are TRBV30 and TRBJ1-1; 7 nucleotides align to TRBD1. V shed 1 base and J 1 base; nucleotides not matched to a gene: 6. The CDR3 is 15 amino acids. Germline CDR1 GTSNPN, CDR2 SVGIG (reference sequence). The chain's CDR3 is CAWSGTGTANTEAFF. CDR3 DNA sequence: TGTGCCTGGAGTGGGACCGGGACAGCGAACACTGAAGCTTTCTTT.

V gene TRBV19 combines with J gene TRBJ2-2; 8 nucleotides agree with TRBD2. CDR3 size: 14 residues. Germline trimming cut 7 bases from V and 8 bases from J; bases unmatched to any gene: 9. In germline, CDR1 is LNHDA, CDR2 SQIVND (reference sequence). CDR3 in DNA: TGTGCCAGTACCATCCGGGGGGGGCAGGGGGAGCTGTTTTTT. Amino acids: CASTIRGGQGELFF.

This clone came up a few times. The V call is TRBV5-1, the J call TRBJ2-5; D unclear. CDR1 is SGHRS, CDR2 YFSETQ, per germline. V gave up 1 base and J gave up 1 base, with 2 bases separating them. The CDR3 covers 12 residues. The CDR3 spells CASSLLQETQYF. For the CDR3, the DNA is TGCGCCAGCAGCTTGCTCCAAGAGACCCAGTACTTC.

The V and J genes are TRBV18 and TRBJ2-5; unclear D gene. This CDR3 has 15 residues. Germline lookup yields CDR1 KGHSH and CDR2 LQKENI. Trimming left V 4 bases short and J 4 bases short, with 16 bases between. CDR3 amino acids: CASSLRLNEGETQYF. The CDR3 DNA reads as TGTGCCAGCTCACTCAGGCTTAATGAAGGAGAGACCCAGTACTTC.

CDR3 region: CASSSDGGVTDTQYF. DNA for the CDR3: TGTGCCAGCAGTTCCGACGGAGGGGTCACAGATACGCAGTATTTT. The chain uses TRBV28 and TRBJ2-3; D may be TRBD2 (6 bases). The V end lost 4 bases, the J end lost 2 bases, and 13 bases lay between the germline ends. Germline CDR1 reads MDHEN; CDR2 reads SYDVKM. The CDR3 totals 15 residues.

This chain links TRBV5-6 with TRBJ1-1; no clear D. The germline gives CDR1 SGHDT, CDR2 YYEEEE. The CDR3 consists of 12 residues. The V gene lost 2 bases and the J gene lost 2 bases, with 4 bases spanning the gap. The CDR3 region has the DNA TGTGCCAGCAGCTTCATTAACACTGAAGCTTTCTTT. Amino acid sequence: CASSFINTEAFF.

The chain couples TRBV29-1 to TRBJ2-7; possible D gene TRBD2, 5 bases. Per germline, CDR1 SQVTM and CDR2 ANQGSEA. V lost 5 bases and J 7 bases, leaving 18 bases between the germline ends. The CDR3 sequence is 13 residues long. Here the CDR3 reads CSVLALGRGEQYF. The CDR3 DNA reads TGCAGCGTTCTGGCCTTGGGGAGAGGGGAGCAGTACTTC.

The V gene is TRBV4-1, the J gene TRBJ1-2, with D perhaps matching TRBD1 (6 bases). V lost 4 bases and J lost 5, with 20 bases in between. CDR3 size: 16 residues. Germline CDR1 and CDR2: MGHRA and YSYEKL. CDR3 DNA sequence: TGCGCCAGCAGCCGAAATCGGGACACCGACAAATATGGCTACACCTTC. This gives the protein CASSRNRDTDKYGYTF.

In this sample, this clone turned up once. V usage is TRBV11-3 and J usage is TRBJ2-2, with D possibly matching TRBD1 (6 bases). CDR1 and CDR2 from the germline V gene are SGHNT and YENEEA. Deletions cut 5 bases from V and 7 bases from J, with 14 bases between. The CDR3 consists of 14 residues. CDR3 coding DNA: TGTGCCAGCAGCCCGGGAACAGGGTACGGGGAGCTGTTTTTT. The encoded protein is CASSPGTGYGELFF.

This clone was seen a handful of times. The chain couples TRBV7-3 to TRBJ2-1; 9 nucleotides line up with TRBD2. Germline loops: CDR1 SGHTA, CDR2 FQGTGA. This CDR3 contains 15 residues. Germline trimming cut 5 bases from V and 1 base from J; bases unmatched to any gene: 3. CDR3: CASSPAGGSYNEQFF. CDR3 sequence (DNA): TGTGCCAGCAGCCCAGCGGGGGGATCCTACAATGAGCAGTTCTTC.

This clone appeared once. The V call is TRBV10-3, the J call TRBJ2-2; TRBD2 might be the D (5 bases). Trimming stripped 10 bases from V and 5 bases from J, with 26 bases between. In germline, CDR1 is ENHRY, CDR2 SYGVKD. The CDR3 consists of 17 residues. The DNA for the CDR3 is TGTGCCACCCTCCCCCTGGGAAGGAGCGGCGGTACCGGGGAGCTGTTTTTT. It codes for CATLPLGRSGGTGELFF.

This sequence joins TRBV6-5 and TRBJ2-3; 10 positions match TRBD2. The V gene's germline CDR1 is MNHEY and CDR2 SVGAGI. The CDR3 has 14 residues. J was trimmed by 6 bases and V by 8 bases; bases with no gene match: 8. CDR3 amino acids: CASVGLAGEDTQYF. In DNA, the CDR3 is TGTGCCAGCGTCGGTCTAGCGGGAGAGGATACGCAGTATTTT.

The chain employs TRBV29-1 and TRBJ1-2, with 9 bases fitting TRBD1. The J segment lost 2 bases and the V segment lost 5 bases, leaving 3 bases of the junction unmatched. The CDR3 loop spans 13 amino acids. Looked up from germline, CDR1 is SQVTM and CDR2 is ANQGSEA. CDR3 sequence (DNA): TGCAGCGTTCAAGGACAGGGGAACTATGGCTACACCTTC. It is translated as CSVQGQGNYGYTF.

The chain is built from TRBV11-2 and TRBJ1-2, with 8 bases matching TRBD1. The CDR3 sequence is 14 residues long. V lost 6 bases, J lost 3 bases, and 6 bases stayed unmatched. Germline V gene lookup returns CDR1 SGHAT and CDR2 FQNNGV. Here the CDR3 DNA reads TGTGCCAGCAGGACAGGGGAGGGGGACTATGGCTACACCTTC. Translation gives CASRTGEGDYGYTF.